These T cell receptor delta chains were read from a single sample in a study of Vδ1+ human thymocytes. TCRdb fed the multiplex PCR reads into CATT to redo clone calling. The sample has just under 55,000 delta-chain clones; roughly 15% are singletons. The sequenced material came from Vdelta1+ gamma-delta thymocytes from the thymus. The receptors shown here come from a boy younger than two who had congenital heart surgery. The CDR3 runs from the conserved cysteine through the conserved F or W. Fields, in order: D gene, J gene, V gene, clone size, CDR3 protein, CDR3 DNA. The D gene is left open where the match is weak. Clone size is stated in some rows and not others, as once, few, many or a class when expanded.

D: TRDD3
J: TRDJ1
V: TRDV2
size: few
CDR3: CACDTRVFLLYWGIYELIF
DNA: TGTGCCTGTGACACCCGAGTATTCCTACTGTACTGGGGGATCTATGAACTCATCTTT

D: .
J: TRDJ1
V: TRDV2
size: .
CDR3: CACVKCWGIRELIF
DNA: TGTGCCTGTGTTAAATGCTGGGGAATCAGGGAGCTCATCTTT

D: .
J: TRDJ1
V: TRDV1
size: few
CDR3: CALGEPNSVATYTDKLIF
DNA: TGTGCTCTTGGGGAACCCAATTCCGTAGCCACGTACACCGATAAACTCATCTTT

D: .
J: TRDJ1
V: TRDV2
size: .
CDR3: CACDSPSRRARDIDKLIF
DNA: TGTGCCTGTGACTCTCCTTCTCGCAGGGCCCGGGATATCGATAAACTCATCTTT

D: TRDD3
J: TRDJ1
V: TRDV1
size: .
CDR3: CALGELSYWGVWTDKLIF
DNA: TGTGCTCTTGGGGAACTTAGTTACTGGGGGGTGTGGACCGATAAACTCATCTTT

D: .
J: TRDJ1
V: TRDV1
size: .
CDR3: CALGELQDLRWGADKLIF
DNA: TGTGCTCTTGGGGAACTCCAGGATCTACGCTGGGGAGCCGATAAACTCATCTTT

D: TRDD3
J: TRDJ1
V: TRDV1
size: .
CDR3: CALGELTAGGYATDKLIF
DNA: TGTGCTCTTGGGGAACTCACGGCTGGGGGATACGCCACCGATAAACTCATCTTT

D: .
J: TRDJ1
V: TRAV29/DV5
size: few
CDR3: CAASLRRLPSTDKLIF
DNA: TGTGCAGCATCCCTACGTCGACTACCTTCCACCGATAAACTCATCTTT

D: .
J: TRDJ1
V: TRAV29/DV5
size: .
CDR3: CSVLLCSTNFLSSAPYTDKLIF
DNA: .

D: .
J: TRDJ1
V: TRDV1
size: few
CDR3: CALGELRVPYTDKLIF
DNA: TGTGCTCTTGGGGAACTACGAGTCCCTTACACCGATAAACTCATCTTT

D: .
J: TRDJ1
V: TRDV1
size: few
CDR3: CALGELHPPWGFYTDKLIF
DNA: TGTGCTCTTGGGGAACTACACCCACCATGGGGCTTCTACACCGATAAACTCATCTTT

D: TRDD3
J: TRDJ1
V: TRDV1
size: .
CDR3: CALGEPNSYSHWGIRGKGTDKLIF
DNA: TGTGCTCTTGGGGAACCCAATTCCTACTCGCACTGGGGGATACGCGGGAAAGGTACCGATAAACTCATCTTT

D: .
J: TRDJ1
V: TRDV1
size: .
CDR3: CALGEISYLLGGYTDKLIF
DNA: TGTGCTCTTGGGGAAATTTCCTACCTCCTGGGGGGTTACACCGATAAACTCATCTTT